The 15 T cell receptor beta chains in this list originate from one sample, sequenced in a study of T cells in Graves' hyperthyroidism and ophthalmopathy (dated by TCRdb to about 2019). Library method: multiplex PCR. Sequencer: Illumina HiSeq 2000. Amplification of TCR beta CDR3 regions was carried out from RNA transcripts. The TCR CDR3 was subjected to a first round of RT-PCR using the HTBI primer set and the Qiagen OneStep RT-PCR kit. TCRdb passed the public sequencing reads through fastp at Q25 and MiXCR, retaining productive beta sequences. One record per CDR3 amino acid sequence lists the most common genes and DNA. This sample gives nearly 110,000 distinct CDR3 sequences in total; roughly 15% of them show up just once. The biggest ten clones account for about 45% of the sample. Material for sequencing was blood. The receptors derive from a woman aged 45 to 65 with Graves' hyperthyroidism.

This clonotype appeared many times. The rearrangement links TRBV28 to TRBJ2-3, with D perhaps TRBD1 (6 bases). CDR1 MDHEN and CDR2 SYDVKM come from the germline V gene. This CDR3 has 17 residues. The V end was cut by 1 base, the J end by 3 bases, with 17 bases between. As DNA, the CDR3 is TGTGCCAGCAGTTTATCCTCTAGCTTCAGGGGAACAGATACGCAGTATTTT. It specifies CASSLSSSFRGTDTQYF.

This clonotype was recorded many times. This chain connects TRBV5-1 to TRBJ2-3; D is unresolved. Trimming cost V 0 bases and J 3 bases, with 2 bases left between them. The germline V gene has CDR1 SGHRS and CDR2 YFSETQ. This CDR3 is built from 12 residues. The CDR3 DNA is TGCGCCAGCAGCTTGGCAACAGATACGCAGTATTTT. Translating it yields CASSLATDTQYF.

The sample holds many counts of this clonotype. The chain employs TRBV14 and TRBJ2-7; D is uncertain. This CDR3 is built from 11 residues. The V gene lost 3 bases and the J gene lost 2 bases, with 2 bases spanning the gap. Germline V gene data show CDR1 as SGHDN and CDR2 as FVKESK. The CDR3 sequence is CASSHTYEQYF. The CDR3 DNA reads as TGTGCCAGCAGCCATACCTACGAGCAGTACTTC.

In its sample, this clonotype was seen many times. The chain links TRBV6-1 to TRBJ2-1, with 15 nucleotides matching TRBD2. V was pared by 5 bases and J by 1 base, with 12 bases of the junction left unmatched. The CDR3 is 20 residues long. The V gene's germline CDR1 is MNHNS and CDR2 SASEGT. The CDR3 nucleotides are TGTGCCAGCAGTTACCAGTTAGGACTAGCGGGAGGGCAGTCCTACAATGAGCAGTTCTTC. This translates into CASSYQLGLAGGQSYNEQFF.

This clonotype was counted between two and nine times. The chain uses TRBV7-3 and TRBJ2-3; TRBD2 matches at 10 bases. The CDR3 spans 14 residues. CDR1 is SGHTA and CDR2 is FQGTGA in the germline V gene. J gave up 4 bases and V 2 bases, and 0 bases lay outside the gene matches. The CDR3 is CASSLLAGADTQYF. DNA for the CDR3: TGTGCCAGCAGCTTACTAGCGGGAGCAGATACGCAGTATTTT. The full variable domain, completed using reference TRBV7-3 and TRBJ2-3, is GAGVSQTPSNKVTEKGKYVELRCDPISGHTALYWYRQSLGQGPEFLIYFQGTGAADDSGLPNDRFFAVRPEGSVSTLKIQRTERGDSAVYLCASSLLAGADTQYFGPGTRLTVL.

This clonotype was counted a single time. The CDR3 bases are TGTGCCAGCAGTCTCCCGACAGGGTTCGGCAATCAGCCCCAGCATTTT. Its protein is CASSLPTGFGNQPQHF. The chain employs TRBV28 and TRBJ1-5; 7 positions match TRBD1. This CDR3 is built from 16 residues. Germline loops: CDR1 MDHEN, CDR2 SYDVKM. V shed 5 bases, J shed 2 bases, and the junction held 9 bases outside the gene matches.

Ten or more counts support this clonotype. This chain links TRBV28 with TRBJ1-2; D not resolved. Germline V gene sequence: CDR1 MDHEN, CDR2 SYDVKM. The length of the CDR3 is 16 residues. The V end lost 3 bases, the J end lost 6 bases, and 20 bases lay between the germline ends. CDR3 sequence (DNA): TGTGCCAGCAGTTTTTCCCTACGGATCATGAGCGATGGCTACACCTTC. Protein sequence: CASSFSLRIMSDGYTF.

The CDR3 here is CASSVGFLGTLQETQYF. In nucleotides, the CDR3 is TGTGCCAGCAGTGTAGGTTTCTTGGGGACCCTCCAAGAGACCCAGTACTTC. The V gene is TRBV6-1, the J gene TRBJ2-5, with D possibly being TRBD1 or TRBD2 (5 bases each). Germline V CDR1 and CDR2: MNHNS, SASEGT. This CDR3 spans 17 amino acids. V gave up 4 bases and J gave up 1 base, with 19 bases separating them.

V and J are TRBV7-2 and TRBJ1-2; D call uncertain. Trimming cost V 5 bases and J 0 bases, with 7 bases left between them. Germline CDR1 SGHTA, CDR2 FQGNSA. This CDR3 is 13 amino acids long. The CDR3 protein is CASSAGSNYGYTF. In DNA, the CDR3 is TGTGCCAGCAGCGCTGGATCTAACTATGGCTACACCTTC. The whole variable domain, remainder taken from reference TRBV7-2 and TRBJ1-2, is GAGVSQSPSNKVTEKGKDVELRCDPISGHTALYWYRQSLGQGLEFLIYFQGNSAPDKSGLPSDRFSAERTGGSVSTLTIQRTQQEDSAVYLCASSAGSNYGYTFGSGTRLTVV.

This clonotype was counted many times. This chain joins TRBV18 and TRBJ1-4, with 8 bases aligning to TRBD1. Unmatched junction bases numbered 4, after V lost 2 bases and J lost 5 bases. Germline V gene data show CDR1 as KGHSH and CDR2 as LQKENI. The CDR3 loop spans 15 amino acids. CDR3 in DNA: TGTGCCAGCTCACCATGGGACAGGCCGAATGAAAAACTGTTTTTT. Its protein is CASSPWDRPNEKLFF. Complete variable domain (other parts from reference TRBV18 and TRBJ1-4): NAGVMQNPRHLVRRRGQEARLRCSPMKGHSHVYWYRQLPEEGLKFMVYLQKENIIDESGMPKERFSAEFPKEGPSILRIQQVVRGDSAAYFCASSPWDRPNEKLFFGSGTQLSVL.

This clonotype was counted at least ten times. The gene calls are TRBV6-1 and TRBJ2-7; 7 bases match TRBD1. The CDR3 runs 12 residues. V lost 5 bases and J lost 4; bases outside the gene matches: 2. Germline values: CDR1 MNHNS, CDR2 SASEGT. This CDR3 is CASSLTGYEQYV. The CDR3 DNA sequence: TGTGCCAGCAGTTTGACAGGGTACGAGCAGTACGTC.

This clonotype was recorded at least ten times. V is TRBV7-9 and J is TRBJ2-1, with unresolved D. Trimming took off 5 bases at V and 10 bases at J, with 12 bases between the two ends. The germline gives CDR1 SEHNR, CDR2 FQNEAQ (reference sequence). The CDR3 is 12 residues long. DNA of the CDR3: TGTGCCAGCAGCCTGACCGATCGCGAGCAGTTCTTC. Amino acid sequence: CASSLTDREQFF.

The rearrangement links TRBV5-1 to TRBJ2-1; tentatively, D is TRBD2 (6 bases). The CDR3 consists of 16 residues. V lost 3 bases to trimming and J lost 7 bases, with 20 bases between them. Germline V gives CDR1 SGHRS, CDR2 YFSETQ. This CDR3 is CASSSSDFSAGNEQFF. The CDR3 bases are TGCGCCAGCAGCTCCTCCGACTTTAGCGCGGGGAATGAGCAGTTCTTC.

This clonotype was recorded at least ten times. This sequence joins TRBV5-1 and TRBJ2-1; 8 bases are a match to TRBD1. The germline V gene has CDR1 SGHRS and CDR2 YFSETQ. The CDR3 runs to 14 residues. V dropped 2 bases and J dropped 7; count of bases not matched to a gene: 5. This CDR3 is CASSFQGARNEQFF. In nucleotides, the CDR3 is TGCGCCAGCAGCTTCCAGGGGGCTCGGAATGAGCAGTTCTTC.

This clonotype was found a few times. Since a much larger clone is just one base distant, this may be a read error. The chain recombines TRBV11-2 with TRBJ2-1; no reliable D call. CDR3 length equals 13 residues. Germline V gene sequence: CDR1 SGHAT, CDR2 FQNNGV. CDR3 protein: CANSLESGVWQFF. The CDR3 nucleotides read TGTGCCAACAGCTTAGAAAGTGGCGTGTGGCAGTTCTTC. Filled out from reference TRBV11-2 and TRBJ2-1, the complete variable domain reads EAGVAQSPRYKIIEKRQSVAFWCNPISGHATLYWYQQILGQGPKLLIQFQNNGVVDDSQLPKDRFSAERLKGVDSTLKIQPAKLEDSAVYLCANSLESGVWQFFGPGTRLTVL.